This entry concerns a single T cell receptor beta chain. CDR3 length: 17 residues. Germline V lookup: CDR1 SEHNR, CDR2 FQNEAQ (reference sequence). V dropped 6 bases and J dropped 4; count of bases not matched to a gene: 13. Treatment specified: 15 to 20 received Ad26.COV2.S at low or high dose, single or two shots; 5 received placebo; per-sample allocation not given. After the first vaccine or placebo injection, samples were drawn on day 63. This sample was taken from a study of Ad26.COV2.S vaccination and SARS-CoV-2 variants. Study-wide context: Within the COV1001 Ad26.COV2.S trial arm, the donor was enrolled. Into the muscle, Ad26.COV2.S was dosed once or twice, 56 days apart.

Here immunoSEQ multiplex PCR was the method, and the copy in TCRdb shows in-frame clones only, minus some. This sample carries about 350,000 clones, about 88% of them seen once, and the ten largest clones take approximately 12%. V is TRBV7-9 and J is TRBJ2-2; 8 nucleotides align to TRBD1. This TCR came from a person between 18 and 65 years old who received the Ad26.COV2.S COVID-19 vaccine or a placebo. Specimen: peripheral blood, collected in a trial of Ad26.COV2.S vaccine versus placebo. CDR3 in amino acids: CASSYPGQAFSTGELFF. CDR3 nucleotides: TGTGCCAGCAGTTACCCGGGACAGGCCTTCTCCACCGGGGAGCTGTTTTTT.